Below are 2 T cell receptor beta chains sequenced from a single sample in a study of T cell changes during pregnancy in multiple sclerosis. Profiling relied on immunoSEQ multiplex PCR, and the TCRdb table lists in-frame clones only, not all of them. The table records about 80,000 clones, around 90% of them present only once. Material: peripheral blood, obtained before pregnancy. The receptor set was obtained from a female donor with multiple sclerosis, enrolled in a pregnancy study.

The V call is TRBV19, the J call TRBJ2-5; D might be TRBD2 (6 bases). CDR1 LNHDA and CDR2 SQIVND come from the germline V gene (reference sequence). The CDR3 is 15 residues long. The ends were cut back, 9 bases at V and 1 base at J, with 18 bases in the middle. The CDR3 coding sequence is TGTGCCAGCGGCTTAGAGGGAGGCCTCCAAGAGACCCAGTACTTC. Encoded protein: CASGLEGGLQETQYF.

This chain links TRBV6-4 with TRBJ2-1, with TRBD2 as a possible D gene (6 bases). Trimming removed 5 bases from V and 9 bases from J, with 14 bases in between. The CDR3 spans 13 residues. Germline CDR1 is MRHNA and CDR2 is SNTAGT. The CDR3 DNA reads as TGTGCCAGCAGTAAAGAGCAGGGACTTGAGCAGTTCTTC. Translating it yields CASSKEQGLEQFF.